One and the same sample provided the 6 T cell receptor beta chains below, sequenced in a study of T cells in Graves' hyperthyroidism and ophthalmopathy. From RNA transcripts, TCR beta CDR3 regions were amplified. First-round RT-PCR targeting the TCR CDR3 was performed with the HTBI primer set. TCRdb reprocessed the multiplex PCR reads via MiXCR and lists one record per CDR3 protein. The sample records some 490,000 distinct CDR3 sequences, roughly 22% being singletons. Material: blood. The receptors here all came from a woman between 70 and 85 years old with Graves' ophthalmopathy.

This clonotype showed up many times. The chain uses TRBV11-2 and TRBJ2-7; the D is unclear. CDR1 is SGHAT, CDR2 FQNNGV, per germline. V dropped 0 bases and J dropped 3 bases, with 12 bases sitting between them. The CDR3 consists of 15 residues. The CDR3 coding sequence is TGTGCCAGCAGCTTAGACGGATCCTTAGGCTACGAGCAGTACTTC. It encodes CASSLDGSLGYEQYF.

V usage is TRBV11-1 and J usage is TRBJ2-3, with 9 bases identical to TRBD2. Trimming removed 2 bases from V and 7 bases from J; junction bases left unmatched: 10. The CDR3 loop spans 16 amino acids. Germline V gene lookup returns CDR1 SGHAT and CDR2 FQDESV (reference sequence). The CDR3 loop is CASSLLGSGRLHTQYF. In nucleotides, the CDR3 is TGTGCCAGCAGCTTATTAGGTAGCGGGAGATTACATACGCAGTATTTT.

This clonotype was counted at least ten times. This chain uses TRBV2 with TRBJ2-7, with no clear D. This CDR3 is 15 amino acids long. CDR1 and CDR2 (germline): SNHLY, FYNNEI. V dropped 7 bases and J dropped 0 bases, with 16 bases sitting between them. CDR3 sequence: CASTKDQLTSYEQYF. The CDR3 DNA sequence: TGTGCCAGCACAAAGGACCAACTAACCTCCTACGAGCAGTACTTC.

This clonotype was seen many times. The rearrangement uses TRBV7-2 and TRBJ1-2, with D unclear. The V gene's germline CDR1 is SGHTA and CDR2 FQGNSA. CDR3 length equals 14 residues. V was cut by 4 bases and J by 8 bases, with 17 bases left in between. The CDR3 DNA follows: TGTGCCAGCAGCTCTCCCGGCGCCCTGTTGGGCTACACCTTC. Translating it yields CASSSPGALLGYTF.

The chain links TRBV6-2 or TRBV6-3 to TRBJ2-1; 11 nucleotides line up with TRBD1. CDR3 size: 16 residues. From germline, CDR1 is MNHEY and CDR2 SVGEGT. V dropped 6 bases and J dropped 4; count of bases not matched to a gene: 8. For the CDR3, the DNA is TGTGCCAGCAGCCGCTCCGGGACAGGGGGATACAATGAGCAGTTCTTC. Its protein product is CASSRSGTGGYNEQFF.

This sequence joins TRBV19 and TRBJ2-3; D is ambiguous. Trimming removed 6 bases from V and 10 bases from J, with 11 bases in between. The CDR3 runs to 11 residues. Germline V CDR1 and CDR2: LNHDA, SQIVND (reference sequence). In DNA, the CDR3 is TGTGCCAGTAGCAGCGCCTACGCGCAGTATTTT. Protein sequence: CASSSAYAQYF.